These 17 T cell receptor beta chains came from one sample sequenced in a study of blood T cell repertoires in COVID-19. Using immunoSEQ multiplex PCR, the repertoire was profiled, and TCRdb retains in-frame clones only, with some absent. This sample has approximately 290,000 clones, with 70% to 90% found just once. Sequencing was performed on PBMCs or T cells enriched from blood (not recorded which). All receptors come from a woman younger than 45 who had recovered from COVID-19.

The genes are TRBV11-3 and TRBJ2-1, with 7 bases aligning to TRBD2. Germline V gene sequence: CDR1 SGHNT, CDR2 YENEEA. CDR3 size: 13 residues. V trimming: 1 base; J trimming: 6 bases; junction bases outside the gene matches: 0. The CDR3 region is CASSLGTSNEQFF. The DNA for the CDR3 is TGTGCCAGCAGCTTAGGGACTAGCAATGAGCAGTTCTTC.

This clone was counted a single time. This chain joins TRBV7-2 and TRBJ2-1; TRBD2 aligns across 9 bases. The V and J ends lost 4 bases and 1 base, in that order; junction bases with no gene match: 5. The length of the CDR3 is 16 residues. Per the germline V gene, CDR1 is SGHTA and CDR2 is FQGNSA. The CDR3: CASSSREGFSYNEQFF. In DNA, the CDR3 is TGTGCCAGCAGCTCGCGGGAGGGCTTTTCCTACAATGAGCAGTTCTTC.

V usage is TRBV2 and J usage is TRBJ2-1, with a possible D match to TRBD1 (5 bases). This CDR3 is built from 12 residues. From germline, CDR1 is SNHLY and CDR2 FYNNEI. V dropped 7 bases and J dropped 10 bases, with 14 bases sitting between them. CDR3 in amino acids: CASTQGKGEQFF. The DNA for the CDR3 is TGTGCCAGCACTCAGGGAAAGGGCGAGCAGTTCTTC.

CDR3 sequence: CAWSKGTGGILNTEAFF. The CDR3 DNA reads as TGTGCCTGGAGTAAAGGGACGGGAGGAATCCTGAACACTGAAGCTTTCTTT. The chain has TRBV30 and TRBJ1-1, with D maybe TRBD1 (5 bases). CDR1 and CDR2 (germline): GTSNPN, SVGIG (reference sequence). Trimming removed 2 bases at V and 0 bases at J, with 19 bases between. This CDR3 is built from 17 residues.

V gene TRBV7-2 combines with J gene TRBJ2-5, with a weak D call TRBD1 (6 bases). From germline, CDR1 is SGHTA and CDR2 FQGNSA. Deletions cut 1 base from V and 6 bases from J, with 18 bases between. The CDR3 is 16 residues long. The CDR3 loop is CASSLEGYREGKTQYF. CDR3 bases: TGTGCCAGCAGCTTAGAGGGCTACAGGGAAGGAAAGACCCAGTACTTC.

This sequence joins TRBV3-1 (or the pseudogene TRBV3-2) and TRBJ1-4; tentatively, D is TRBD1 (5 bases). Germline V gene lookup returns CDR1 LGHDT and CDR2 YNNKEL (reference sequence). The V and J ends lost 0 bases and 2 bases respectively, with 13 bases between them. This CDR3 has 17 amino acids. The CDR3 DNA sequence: TGTGCCAGCAGCCAAGAGGGGCAATCGCGGACTAATGAAAAACTGTTTTTT. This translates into CASSQEGQSRTNEKLFF.

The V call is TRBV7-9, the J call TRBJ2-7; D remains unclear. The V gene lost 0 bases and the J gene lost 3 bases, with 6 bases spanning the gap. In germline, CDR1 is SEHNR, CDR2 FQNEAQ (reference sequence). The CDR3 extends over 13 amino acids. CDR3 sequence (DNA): TGTGCCAGCAGCTTAGCACAAAGCTACGAGCAGTACTTC. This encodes CASSLAQSYEQYF.

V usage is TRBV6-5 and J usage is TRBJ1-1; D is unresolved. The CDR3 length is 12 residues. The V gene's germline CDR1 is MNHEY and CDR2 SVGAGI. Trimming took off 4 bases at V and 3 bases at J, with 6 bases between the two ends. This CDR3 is CASSLLDTEAFF. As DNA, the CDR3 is TGTGCCAGCAGTTTACTCGACACTGAAGCTTTCTTT.

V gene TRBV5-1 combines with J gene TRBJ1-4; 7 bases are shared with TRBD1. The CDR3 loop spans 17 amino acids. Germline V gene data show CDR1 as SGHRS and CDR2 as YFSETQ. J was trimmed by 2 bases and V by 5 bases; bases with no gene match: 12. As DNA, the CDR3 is TGCGCCAGCAGACCCGACAGGGTCGGCCCCACTAATGAAAAACTGTTTTTT. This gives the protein CASRPDRVGPTNEKLFF.

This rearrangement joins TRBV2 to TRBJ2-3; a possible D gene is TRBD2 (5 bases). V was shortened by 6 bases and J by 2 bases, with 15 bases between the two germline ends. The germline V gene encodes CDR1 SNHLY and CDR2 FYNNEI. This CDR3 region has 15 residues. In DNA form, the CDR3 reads TGTGCCAGCAGCGAGGGCGTGGGATCCACAGATACGCAGTATTTT. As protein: CASSEGVGSTDTQYF.

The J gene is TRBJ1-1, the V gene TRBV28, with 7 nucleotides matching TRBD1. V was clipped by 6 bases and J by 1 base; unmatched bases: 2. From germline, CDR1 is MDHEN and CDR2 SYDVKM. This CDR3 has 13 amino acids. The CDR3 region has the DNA TGTGCCAGCAGGACAGGGCCGAACACTGAAGCTTTCTTT. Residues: CASRTGPNTEAFF.

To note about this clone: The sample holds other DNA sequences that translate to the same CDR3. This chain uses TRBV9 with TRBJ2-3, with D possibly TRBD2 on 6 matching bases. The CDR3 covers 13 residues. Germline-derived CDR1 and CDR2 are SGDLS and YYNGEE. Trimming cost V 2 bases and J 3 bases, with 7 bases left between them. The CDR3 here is CASSVGGTDTQYF. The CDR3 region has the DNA TGTGCCAGCAGCGTTGGGGGGACAGATACGCAGTATTTT.

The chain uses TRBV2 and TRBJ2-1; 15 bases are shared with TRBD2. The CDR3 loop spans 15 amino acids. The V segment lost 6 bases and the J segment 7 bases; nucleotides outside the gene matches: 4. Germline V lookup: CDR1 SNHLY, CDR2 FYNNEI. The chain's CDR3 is CASRTGTSGRNEQFF. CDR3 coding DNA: TGTGCCAGCAGGACCGGGACTAGCGGGAGGAATGAGCAGTTCTTC.

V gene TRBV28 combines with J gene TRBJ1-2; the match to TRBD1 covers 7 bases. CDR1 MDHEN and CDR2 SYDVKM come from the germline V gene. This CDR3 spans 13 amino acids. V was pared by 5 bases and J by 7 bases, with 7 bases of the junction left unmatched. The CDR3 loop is CASSRLQGPGYTF. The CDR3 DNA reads TGTGCCAGCAGTCGACTACAGGGGCCTGGCTACACCTTC.

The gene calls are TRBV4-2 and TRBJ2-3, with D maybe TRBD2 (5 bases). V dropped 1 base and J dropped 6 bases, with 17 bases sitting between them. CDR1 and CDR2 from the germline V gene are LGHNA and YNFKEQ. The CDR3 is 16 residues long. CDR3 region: CASSQVGGGLGDTQYF. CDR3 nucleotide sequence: TGTGCCAGCAGCCAAGTCGGTGGCGGGTTGGGGGATACGCAGTATTTT.

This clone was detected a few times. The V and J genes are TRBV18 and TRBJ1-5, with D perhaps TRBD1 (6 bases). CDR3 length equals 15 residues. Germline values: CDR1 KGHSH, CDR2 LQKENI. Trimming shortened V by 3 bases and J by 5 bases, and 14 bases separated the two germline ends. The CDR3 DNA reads TGTGCCAGCTCACCTACACAGGGTTCCCATCAGCCCCAGCATTTT. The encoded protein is CASSPTQGSHQPQHF.

CDR3 region: CASSLGESNQPQHF. CDR3 sequence (DNA): TGTGCCAGTAGTCTCGGGGAAAGCAATCAGCCCCAGCATTTT. This chain joins TRBV19 and TRBJ1-5, with unresolved D. Germline CDR1 reads LNHDA; CDR2 reads SQIVND (reference sequence). Trimming pared 5 bases from V and 1 base from J, leaving 9 bases between. This CDR3 contains 14 residues.